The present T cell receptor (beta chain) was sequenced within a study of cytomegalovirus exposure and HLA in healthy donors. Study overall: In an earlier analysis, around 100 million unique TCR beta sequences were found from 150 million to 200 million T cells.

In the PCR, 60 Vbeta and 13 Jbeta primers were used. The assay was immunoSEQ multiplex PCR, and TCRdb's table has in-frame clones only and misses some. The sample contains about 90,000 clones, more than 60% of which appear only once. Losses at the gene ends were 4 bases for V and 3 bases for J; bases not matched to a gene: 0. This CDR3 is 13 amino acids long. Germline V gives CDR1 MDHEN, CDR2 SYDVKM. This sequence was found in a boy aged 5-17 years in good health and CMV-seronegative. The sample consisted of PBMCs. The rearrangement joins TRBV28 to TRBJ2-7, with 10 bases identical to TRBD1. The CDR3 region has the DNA TGTGCCAGCAGTTGGACAGGGGGCTACGAGCAGTACTTC. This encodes CASSWTGGYEQYF.